A single sample is the source of the 10 T cell receptor beta chains below, sequenced in a study of T cells in Graves' hyperthyroidism and ophthalmopathy. Amplified TCR beta CDR3 regions derived from RNA transcripts. First-round RT-PCR with HTBI primers amplified the TCR CDR3 region. From the multiplex PCR reads, TCRdb called clonotypes with MiXCR, one entry per CDR3 protein. Found here are approximately 690,000 distinct CDR3 sequences, roughly 15% of them singletons; the top ten hold around an eighth. Material for sequencing was blood. The receptors derive from a woman between 45 and 60 years old with Graves' ophthalmopathy.

This clonotype was seen more than once but under ten times. The chain carries TRBV5-8 and TRBJ2-5; D not certain. Germline V gives CDR1 SGHTS, CDR2 YDEGEE. V was shortened by 3 bases and J by 1 base, with 13 bases between the two germline ends. The CDR3 loop spans 15 amino acids. The CDR3 coding sequence is TGTGCCAGCAGCTCTCTAGGGAAGCGCCAAGAGACCCAGTACTTC. Translation: CASSSLGKRQETQYF.

This clonotype has ten or more counts. The chain has TRBV5-6 and TRBJ2-7, with D possibly being TRBD1 or TRBD2 (6 bases each). The germline CDR1 and CDR2 sequences are SGHDT and YYEEEE. V was trimmed by 5 bases and J by 4 bases, leaving 16 bases between them. CDR3 length: 14 residues. The CDR3, as DNA: TGTGCCAGCAGACGCGGGACAATCTTTTACGAGCAGTACTTC. Amino acid sequence: CASRRGTIFYEQYF.

This clonotype was detected ten times or more. This chain links TRBV20-1 with TRBJ2-3; D gene uncertain. This CDR3 contains 13 residues. Germline CDR1 and CDR2: DFQATT and SNEGSKA (reference sequence). With 5 bases removed from V and 4 bases from J, the gap between germline ends came to 13 bases. The CDR3 here is CSAQLRRSDTQYF. The CDR3 bases are TGCAGTGCTCAGCTTCGACGATCAGATACGCAGTATTTT.

This clonotype has a handful of counts. V gene TRBV4-1 combines with J gene TRBJ2-7, with 10 bases aligning to TRBD2. The CDR3 spans 15 residues. V was pared by 0 bases and J by 4 bases, with 3 bases of the junction left unmatched. Per the germline V gene, CDR1 is MGHRA and CDR2 is YSYEKL. This chain's CDR3 is CASSQEPSGSYEQYF. The CDR3 nucleotides read TGCGCCAGCAGCCAAGAGCCTAGCGGGAGTTACGAGCAGTACTTC.

This clonotype has at least ten counts. The rearrangement links TRBV11-2 to TRBJ2-5; 14 bases fit TRBD2. V lost 3 bases and J lost 1; bases outside the gene matches: 4. This CDR3 contains 17 residues. Germline V gene sequence: CDR1 SGHAT, CDR2 FQNNGV. This CDR3 reads CASSFPGTSGSQETQYF. The CDR3, as DNA: TGTGCCAGCAGCTTTCCCGGGACTAGCGGGAGCCAAGAGACCCAGTACTTC.

The chain has TRBV7-3 and TRBJ2-2, with no clear D. The length of the CDR3 is 13 residues. Trimming pared 5 bases from V and 3 bases from J, leaving 7 bases between. Germline V gene data show CDR1 as SGHTA and CDR2 as FQGTGA. Here the CDR3 reads CASSPIYTGELFF. The CDR3 coding sequence is TGTGCCAGCAGCCCAATTTACACCGGGGAGCTGTTTTTT. Using reference TRBV7-3 and TRBJ2-2 for the parts outside the CDR3, the full variable domain is GAGVSQTPSNKVTEKGKYVELRCDPISGHTALYWYRQSLGQGPEFLIYFQGTGAADDSGLPNDRFFAVRPEGSVSTLKIQRTERGDSAVYLCASSPIYTGELFFGEGSRLTVL.

The V and J genes are TRBV4-1 and TRBJ1-3; D not resolved. Deletions cut 1 base from V and 0 bases from J, with 10 bases between. The CDR3 consists of 16 residues. In germline, CDR1 is MGHRA, CDR2 YSYEKL. CDR3 region: CASSQGLSSSGNTIYF. In DNA, the CDR3 is TGCGCCAGCAGCCAAGGTCTCAGTAGCTCTGGAAACACCATATATTTT.

The V and J genes are TRBV19 and TRBJ2-1; 8 nucleotides match TRBD1. CDR1 is LNHDA and CDR2 is SQIVND in the germline V gene (reference sequence). CDR3 size: 15 residues. Germline trimming cut 5 bases from V and 9 bases from J; bases unmatched to any gene: 12. DNA of the CDR3: TGTGCCAGTAGTGTAAGACAGGGGCAGTCGGGTGAGCAGTTCTTC. Encoded protein: CASSVRQGQSGEQFF.

This clonotype was detected ten times or more. The chain links TRBV28 to TRBJ2-7; 10 nucleotides agree with TRBD2. In germline, CDR1 is MDHEN, CDR2 SYDVKM. CDR3 length equals 14 residues. With 4 bases clipped from V and 6 bases from J, the junction kept 6 bases outside the gene matches. DNA for the CDR3: TGTGCCAGCAGTTGGCTAGCGGGAGTATCCGAGCAGTACTTC. Translated: CASSWLAGVSEQYF.

The count of this clonotype is one. The rearrangement links TRBV7-6 to TRBJ2-7, with 8 bases lining up with TRBD2. In germline, CDR1 is SGHVS, CDR2 FNYEAQ. The CDR3 consists of 19 residues. J was trimmed by 1 base and V by 2 bases; bases with no gene match: 16. The CDR3 nucleotides are TGTGCCAGCAGCTTACCAGCGGGAGCCAAAATCATAGCTTCCTACGAGCAGTACTTC. Amino acid sequence: CASSLPAGAKIIASYEQYF.